Listed here are 20 T cell receptor beta chains from one sample, sequenced in a study of blood T cell repertoires in COVID-19. The assay was immunoSEQ multiplex PCR, and TCRdb's table has in-frame clones only and misses some. The profile covers about 26,000 clones, with 90% appearing a single time and more than 1.5% taken by the ten largest. Sequenced: peripheral blood. These receptors all stem from a woman aged 55-69 years with active COVID-19.

The chain is built from TRBV4-1 and TRBJ2-7; D is perhaps TRBD2 (5 bases). Trimming removed 1 base at V and 0 bases at J, with 7 bases between. Looked up from germline, CDR1 is MGHRA and CDR2 is YSYEKL. This CDR3 is built from 14 residues. CDR3 in amino acids: CASSQVLASYEQYF. CDR3 DNA sequence: TGCGCCAGCAGCCAAGTTCTAGCCTCCTACGAGCAGTACTTC.

The chain has TRBV7-2 and TRBJ2-1, with D uncertain. The V gene lost 3 bases and the J gene lost 5 bases, with 17 bases spanning the gap. Germline values: CDR1 SGHTA, CDR2 FQGNSA. This CDR3 contains 16 residues. The CDR3 reads CASSFGPPPSNNEQFF. DNA for the CDR3: TGTGCCAGCAGCTTCGGTCCACCTCCCTCTAACAATGAGCAGTTCTTC.

The V and J genes are TRBV19 and TRBJ2-2; D is unclear. V was cut by 5 bases and J by 11 bases, with 12 bases left in between. The CDR3 loop spans 12 amino acids. CDR1 LNHDA and CDR2 SQIVND come from the germline V gene (reference sequence). The CDR3 bases are TGTGCCAGTAGTGACCGAAGAGGTGAGCTGTTTTTT. It codes for CASSDRRGELFF. Based on the CDR3 plus reference TRBV19 and TRBJ2-2, the full variable domain is DGGITQSPKYLFRKEGQNVTLSCEQNLNHDAMYWYRQDPGQGLRLIYYSQIVNDFQKGDIAEGYSVSREKKESFPLTVTSAQKNPTAFYLCASSDRRGELFFGEGSRLTVL.

The CDR3 spells CASSEGGRLYNEQFF. The CDR3 DNA reads TGCGCCAGCAGTGAGGGCGGGAGGCTCTACAATGAGCAGTTCTTC. The chain joins TRBV10-1 to TRBJ2-1, with TRBD2 matching 8 bases. With V trimmed by 2 bases and J by 3 bases, 3 bases remained unmatched. CDR1 is WNHNN and CDR2 is SYGVQD in the germline V gene (reference sequence). There are 15 residues in the CDR3.

The rearrangement joins TRBV11-2 to TRBJ2-7; 10 bases map to TRBD2. Germline V gene data show CDR1 as SGHAT and CDR2 as FQNNGV. The CDR3 is made up of 15 amino acids. The trim removed 5 bases at V and 0 bases at J, leaving 4 bases unmatched. CDR3 loop: CASSVLAGASYEQYF. The CDR3 DNA reads as TGTGCCAGCAGCGTCCTAGCGGGGGCCTCCTACGAGCAGTACTTC.

The chain uses TRBV18 and TRBJ2-5; unclear D gene. Trimming left V 3 bases short and J 1 base short, with 3 bases between. The V gene's germline CDR1 is KGHSH and CDR2 LQKENI. The CDR3 extends over 12 amino acids. CDR3 nucleotides: TGTGCCAGCTCACCGAGCCAAGAGACCCAGTACTTC. The encoded protein is CASSPSQETQYF.

This chain connects TRBV7-9 to TRBJ2-3; 14 nucleotides align to TRBD2. Trimming took 9 bases from V and 4 from J; bases not matched to a gene: 6. This CDR3 is built from 15 residues. CDR1 and CDR2 (germline): SEHNR, FQNEAQ (reference sequence). CDR3 DNA: TGTGCCAGTCTAGGACTAGCGGGAGGAGCAGATACGCAGTATTTT. Its protein is CASLGLAGGADTQYF.

This clone was observed a single time. The V and J genes are TRBV5-6 and TRBJ2-5; D might be TRBD1 (6 bases). The CDR3 is 16 amino acids. Trimming cost V 2 bases and J 1 base, with 15 bases left between them. Germline V gene sequence: CDR1 SGHDT, CDR2 YYEEEE. CDR3 sequence reads: CASSLDITGIQETQYF. CDR3 DNA sequence: TGTGCCAGCAGCTTAGATATAACAGGGATCCAAGAGACCCAGTACTTC.

This chain joins TRBV28 and TRBJ1-4; D remains ambiguous. Germline CDR1 and CDR2: MDHEN and SYDVKM. With 6 bases removed from V and 10 bases from J, the gap between germline ends came to 18 bases. There are 14 residues in the CDR3. CDR3 sequence (DNA): TGTGCCAGCAGCCCAAGAGGGATTTGGGGAAAACTGTTTTTT. As protein: CASSPRGIWGKLFF.

The chain combines TRBV14 with TRBJ2-2; 8 nucleotides agree with TRBD2. V lost 4 bases, J lost 4 bases, and 11 bases stayed unmatched. Germline V gene data show CDR1 as SGHDN and CDR2 as FVKESK. The length of the CDR3 is 17 residues. DNA of the CDR3: TGTGCCAGCAGCCCCGACGGGAGGGCCTCGGTCACCGGGGAGCTGTTTTTT. Protein product: CASSPDGRASVTGELFF.

The V gene is TRBV9, the J gene TRBJ2-3, with D possibly matching TRBD1 (5 bases). V lost 3 bases to trimming and J lost 6 bases, with 14 bases between them. The CDR3 is 14 amino acids. CDR1 and CDR2 from the germline V gene are SGDLS and YYNGEE. The CDR3 region is CASSGQILGDTQYF. The CDR3 DNA reads as TGTGCCAGCAGCGGACAGATTCTAGGCGATACGCAGTATTTT.

V gene TRBV7-2 combines with J gene TRBJ2-5; 8 positions agree with TRBD2. The junction had 9 bases not matched to a gene; V was cut back by 4 bases and J by 5 bases. This CDR3 has 15 amino acids. CDR1 SGHTA and CDR2 FQGNSA come from the germline V gene. The CDR3 region is CASSSGAGARETQYF. Here the CDR3 DNA reads TGTGCCAGCAGCTCAGGAGCGGGAGCGCGTGAGACCCAGTACTTC.

The chain carries TRBV28 and TRBJ2-5; D not certain. This CDR3 has 13 amino acids. Germline lookup yields CDR1 MDHEN and CDR2 SYDVKM. V was shortened by 5 bases and J by 6 bases, with 13 bases between the two germline ends. The CDR3 region is CASSQPSVKTQYF. In DNA form, the CDR3 reads TGTGCCAGCAGTCAACCCAGTGTCAAGACCCAGTACTTC.

CDR3 sequence (DNA): TGTGCCAGCAGTTTTGACTCCTACACCGGGGAGCTGTTTTTT. Protein product: CASSFDSYTGELFF. This sequence joins TRBV6-4 and TRBJ2-2; unclear D gene. V lost 5 bases and J lost 3, with 10 bases in between. Germline CDR1 is MRHNA and CDR2 is SNTAGT. This CDR3 region has 14 residues.

The V and J genes are TRBV18 and TRBJ2-7; D gene uncertain. The CDR3 has 13 amino acids. V dropped 3 bases and J dropped 3 bases, with 9 bases sitting between them. Germline CDR1 KGHSH, CDR2 LQKENI. The CDR3 region is CASSPDTRYEQYF. CDR3 nucleotide sequence: TGTGCCAGCTCACCCGACACACGCTACGAGCAGTACTTC. Supplemented by reference TRBV18 and TRBJ2-7, the full variable domain reads NAGVMQNPRHLVRRRGQEARLRCSPMKGHSHVYWYRQLPEEGLKFMVYLQKENIIDESGMPKERFSAEFPKEGPSILRIQQVVRGDSAAYFCASSPDTRYEQYFGPGTRLTVT.

The rearrangement links TRBV5-4 to TRBJ1-2, with 7 bases aligning to TRBD1. The germline V gene has CDR1 SGHNT and CDR2 YYREEE (reference sequence). With V trimmed by 5 bases and J by 0 bases, 10 bases remained unmatched. This CDR3 has 16 amino acids. The CDR3 spells CASRSDTGVTNYGYTF. Here the CDR3 DNA reads TGTGCCAGCAGATCTGATACAGGGGTAACTAACTATGGCTACACCTTC.

The V gene is TRBV7-9, the J gene TRBJ1-2; D is undetermined. CDR1 SEHNR and CDR2 FQNEAQ come from the germline V gene (reference sequence). This CDR3 contains 15 residues. The ends were cut back, 6 bases at V and 3 bases at J, with 17 bases in the middle. CDR3 protein: CASRREMAEYYGYTF. CDR3 nucleotide sequence: TGTGCCAGCAGGCGTGAAATGGCGGAATACTATGGCTACACCTTC.

CDR3: CASKDRFTEAFF. CDR3 nucleotide sequence: TGTGCCAGCAAAGACAGGTTCACTGAAGCTTTCTTT. The rearrangement links TRBV28 to TRBJ1-1; a weak D match, TRBD1 (6 bases). Germline V gene data show CDR1 as MDHEN and CDR2 as SYDVKM. Trimming pared 7 bases from V and 4 bases from J, leaving 10 bases between. The length of the CDR3 is 12 residues.

V is TRBV7-8 and J is TRBJ1-1, with TRBD1 as a possible D gene (6 bases). Trimming shortened V by 3 bases and J by 5 bases, and 16 bases separated the two germline ends. This CDR3 contains 15 residues. From germline, CDR1 is SGHVS and CDR2 FQNEAQ. CDR3 nucleotides: TGTGCCAGCAGCTTCGACAGGATTTTAACGACTGAAGCTTTCTTT. This sequence encodes CASSFDRILTTEAFF.

The chain combines TRBV27 with TRBJ1-6; D is uncertain. Trimming removed 5 bases from V and 4 bases from J, with 6 bases in between. The CDR3 sequence is 13 residues long. Germline loops: CDR1 MNHEY, CDR2 SMNVEV (reference sequence). Here the CDR3 reads CASSRGYNSPLHF. The CDR3 bases are TGTGCCAGCAGTCGCGGTTATAATTCACCCCTCCACTTT.